A single sample is the source of the 2 T cell receptor beta chains below, sequenced in a study of shared clonotypes between healthy human individuals. TCRdb's table, derived via immunoSEQ multiplex PCR, lists solely in-frame clones and lacks some. The table has approximately 1,000,000 clones, around three quarters seen once; the top ten hold 0.89%. The sample comprised memory CD4+ T cells from PBMCs. Subset given: CD45RA-negative fraction. The source of these receptors is a man between 18 and 29 years old in good health. Some clones in this sample may be carry-over from other donors' samples.

The chain combines TRBV10-3 with TRBJ2-7, with 9 bases matching TRBD2. V was clipped by 4 bases and J by 4 bases; unmatched bases: 8. Germline V lookup: CDR1 ENHRY, CDR2 SYGVKD. This CDR3 is built from 15 residues. For the CDR3, the DNA is TGTGCCATCAGTGGCGGGATTAGCGGGAGTTACGAGCAGTACTTC. It yields the protein CAISGGISGSYEQYF.

The V call is TRBV10-3, the J call TRBJ2-2; tentatively, D is TRBD1 or TRBD2 (5 bases each). Germline CDR1 ENHRY, CDR2 SYGVKD. The CDR3 has 18 residues. V was pared by 2 bases and J by 0 bases, with 16 bases between. CDR3 loop: CAISEGTGTASNTGELFF. For the CDR3, the DNA is TGTGCCATCAGTGAGGGGACCGGGACGGCCTCGAACACCGGGGAGCTGTTTTTT.